This TCR beta chain was recorded in a study of siplizumab effects on memory and regulatory T cells. Whole-study results and caveats: Controls had around 26% Treg-derived mappable alloreactive CD4+ clones on average, versus nearly 70% with siplizumab. It was never confirmed that proliferating Tregs from siplizumab cultures were suppressive. Apparently key alloresponse contributors, naive T cells also seemed more diverse than memory cells.

CDR3 length: 14 residues. Germline V gene lookup returns CDR1 MNHGY and CDR2 SVAAGI. J lost 1 base, V lost 6 bases, and 2 bases had no gene match. Method: immunoSEQ multiplex PCR; TCRdb's copy keeps in-frame clones and lacks some. The data hold some 100,000 clones, with 85% to 95% observed a single time. This clone was recorded once. Its target is unknown. The clonotype originates from a human donor in good health. The chain recombines TRBV6-9 with TRBJ2-5, with 10 bases identical to TRBD2. What was sequenced was Tregs sorted from blood. This chain's CDR3 is CASRTSGPQETQYF. In nucleotides, the CDR3 is TGTGCCAGCAGGACTAGCGGGCCCCAAGAGACCCAGTACTTC.